A selection of T cell receptor beta chains follows, all from one sample in a study of monozygotic twins with inflammatory bowel disease. TCRdb derives one entry per CDR3 protein from the 5' RACE reads, leaving out DNA. This table holds approximately 380,000 distinct CDR3 sequences. Source material: blood. These receptors originate from a human donor with ulcerative colitis or Crohn's disease, or a healthy co-twin of an affected twin (not recorded which). CDR3s include the opening cysteine and the closing phenylalanine or tryptophan.

j_gene: TRBJ2-5
v_gene: TRBV20-1
CDR3aa: CSARSRAGTQYF

j_gene: TRBJ2-7
v_gene: TRBV28
CDR3aa: CASSFPLYEQYF

j_gene: TRBJ2-3
v_gene: TRBV4-2
CDR3aa: CASSQDRAPTDTQYF

j_gene: TRBJ2-5
v_gene: TRBV7-2
CDR3aa: CASSSGVQETQYF

j_gene: TRBJ2-3
v_gene: TRBV4-2
CDR3aa: CASSQLADRHTDTQYF

j_gene: TRBJ2-3
v_gene: TRBV7-3
CDR3aa: CASSPNSRRLTDTQYF

j_gene: TRBJ1-4
v_gene: TRBV6-4
CDR3aa: CASSRLTGGAVELNEKLFF

j_gene: TRBJ1-1
v_gene: TRBV5-1
CDR3aa: CASSLTAPVGTEAFF

j_gene: TRBJ2-7
v_gene: TRBV7-2
CDR3aa: CASSMTSGGVYEQYF

j_gene: TRBJ2-5
v_gene: TRBV5-1
CDR3aa: CASSRGTGPNQETQYF

j_gene: TRBJ1-2
v_gene: TRBV4-3
CDR3aa: CASSQDRDSPGYTF

j_gene: TRBJ1-5
v_gene: TRBV20-1
CDR3aa: CSAYDRGHDSNQPQHF

j_gene: TRBJ2-1
v_gene: TRBV24-1
CDR3aa: CATQVRNEQFF

j_gene: TRBJ2-1
v_gene: TRBV3-1
CDR3aa: CASSHRLLAGGSGEQFF

j_gene: TRBJ2-7
v_gene: TRBV4-3
CDR3aa: CASSQVGTELSYEQYF

j_gene: TRBJ1-2
v_gene: TRBV27
CDR3aa: CASSLNRRGSAGYTF

j_gene: TRBJ2-3
v_gene: TRBV10-3
CDR3aa: CAISWDRGSTDTQYF

j_gene: TRBJ2-3
v_gene: TRBV20-1
CDR3aa: CSARDARLAGGPDTQYF

j_gene: TRBJ2-5
v_gene: TRBV12-3/TRBV12-4
CDR3aa: CASSTGQGEETQYF

j_gene: TRBJ1-2
v_gene: TRBV7-9
CDR3aa: CASSLMGQFGYTF

j_gene: TRBJ2-7
v_gene: TRBV11-2
CDR3aa: CASSSRTSGNFYEQYF

j_gene: TRBJ2-3
v_gene: TRBV6-2/TRBV6-3
CDR3aa: CASSYRPPPDTQYF

j_gene: TRBJ1-3
v_gene: TRBV14
CDR3aa: CASSRDRGLSGNTIYF

j_gene: TRBJ2-6
v_gene: TRBV5-8
CDR3aa: CASRGRGSGANVLAF

j_gene: TRBJ2-7
v_gene: TRBV4-3
CDR3aa: CASSQGYGFHEQYF

j_gene: TRBJ1-6
v_gene: TRBV7-3
CDR3aa: CASSSQGGRDSPLHF

j_gene: TRBJ2-3
v_gene: TRBV12-3/TRBV12-4
CDR3aa: CASSPLAALPTQYF

j_gene: TRBJ1-5
v_gene: TRBV7-2
CDR3aa: CASSLQGDQPQHF

j_gene: TRBJ2-3
v_gene: TRBV7-8
CDR3aa: CASSLGYRTSQDTQYF

j_gene: TRBJ2-2
v_gene: TRBV5-1
CDR3aa: CASSLEQGPLLNTGELFF

j_gene: TRBJ2-3
v_gene: TRBV24-1
CDR3aa: CATTGGARTDTQYF

j_gene: TRBJ1-2
v_gene: TRBV7-9
CDR3aa: CASSPPSGWDGYTF

j_gene: TRBJ2-3
v_gene: TRBV7-2
CDR3aa: CASSLQGGTGIFTDTQYF